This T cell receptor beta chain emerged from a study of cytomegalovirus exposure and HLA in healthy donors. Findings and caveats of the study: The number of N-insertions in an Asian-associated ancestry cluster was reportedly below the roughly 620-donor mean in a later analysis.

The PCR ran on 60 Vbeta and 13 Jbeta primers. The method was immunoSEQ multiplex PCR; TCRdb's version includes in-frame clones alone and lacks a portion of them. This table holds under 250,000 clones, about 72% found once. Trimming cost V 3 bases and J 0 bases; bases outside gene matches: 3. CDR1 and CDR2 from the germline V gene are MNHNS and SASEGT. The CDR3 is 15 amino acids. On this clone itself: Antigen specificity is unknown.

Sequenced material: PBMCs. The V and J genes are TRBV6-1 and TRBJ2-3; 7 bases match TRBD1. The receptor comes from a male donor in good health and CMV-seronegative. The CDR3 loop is CASSDMTGSTDTQYF. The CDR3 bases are TGTGCCAGCAGTGACATGACAGGGAGCACAGATACGCAGTATTTT.